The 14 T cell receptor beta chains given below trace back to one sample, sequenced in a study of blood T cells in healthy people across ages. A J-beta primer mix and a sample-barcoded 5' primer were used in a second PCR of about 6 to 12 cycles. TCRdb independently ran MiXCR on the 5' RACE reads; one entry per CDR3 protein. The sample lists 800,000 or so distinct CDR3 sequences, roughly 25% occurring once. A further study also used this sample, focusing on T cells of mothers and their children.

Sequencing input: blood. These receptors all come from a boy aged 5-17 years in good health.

CDR3 amino acids: CSVEERGQSVEQYF. DNA of the CDR3: TGCAGCGTTGAAGAAAGGGGGCAAAGTGTAGAGCAGTACTTC. V and J are TRBV29-1 and TRBJ2-5; 7 bases agree with TRBD1. J was trimmed by 11 bases and V by 0 bases; bases with no gene match: 12. The CDR3 runs 14 residues. CDR1 and CDR2 from the germline V gene are SQVTM and ANQGSEA. Full variable domain (missing parts from reference TRBV29-1 and TRBJ2-5): SAVISQKPSRDICQRGTSLTIQCQVDSQVTMMFWYRQQPGQSLTLIATANQGSEATYESGFVIDKFPISRPNLTFSTLTVSNMSPEDSSIYLCSVEERGQSVEQYFGPGTRLLVL.

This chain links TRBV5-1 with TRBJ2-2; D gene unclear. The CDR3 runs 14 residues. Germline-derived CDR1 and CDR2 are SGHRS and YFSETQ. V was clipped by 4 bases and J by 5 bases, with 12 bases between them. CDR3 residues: CASSPQTDTGELFF. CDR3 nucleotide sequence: TGCGCCAGCAGCCCCCAAACCGATACCGGGGAGCTGTTTTTT. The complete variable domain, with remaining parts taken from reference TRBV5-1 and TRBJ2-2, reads KAGVTQTPRYLIKTRGQQVTLSCSPISGHRSVSWYQQTPGQGLQFLFEYFSETQRNKGNFPGRFSGRQFSNSRSEMNVSTLELGDSALYLCASSPQTDTGELFFGEGSRLTVL.

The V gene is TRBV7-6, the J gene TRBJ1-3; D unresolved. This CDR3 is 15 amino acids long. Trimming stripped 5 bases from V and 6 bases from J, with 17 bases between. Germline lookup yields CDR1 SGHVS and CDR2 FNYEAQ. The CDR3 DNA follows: TGTGCCAGCAGCCATCTCAGCGCAGGTTTAAACACCATATATTTT. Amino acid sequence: CASSHLSAGLNTIYF.

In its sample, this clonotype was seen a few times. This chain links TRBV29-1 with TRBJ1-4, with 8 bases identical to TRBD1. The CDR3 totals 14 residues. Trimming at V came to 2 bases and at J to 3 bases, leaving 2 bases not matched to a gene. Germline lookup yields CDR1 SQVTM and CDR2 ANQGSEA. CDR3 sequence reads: CSVELQGANEKLFF. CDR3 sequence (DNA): TGCAGCGTTGAACTACAGGGGGCTAATGAAAAACTGTTTTTT. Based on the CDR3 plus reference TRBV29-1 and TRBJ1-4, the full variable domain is SAVISQKPSRDICQRGTSLTIQCQVDSQVTMMFWYRQQPGQSLTLIATANQGSEATYESGFVIDKFPISRPNLTFSTLTVSNMSPEDSSIYLCSVELQGANEKLFFGSGTQLSVL.

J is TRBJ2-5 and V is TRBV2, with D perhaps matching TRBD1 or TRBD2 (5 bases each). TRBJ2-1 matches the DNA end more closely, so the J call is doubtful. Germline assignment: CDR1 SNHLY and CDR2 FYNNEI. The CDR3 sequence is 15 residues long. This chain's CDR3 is CASSDRDGAYNEQFF. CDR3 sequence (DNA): TGTGCCAGCAGTGACCGGGACGGGGCCTACAATGAGCAGTTCTTC.

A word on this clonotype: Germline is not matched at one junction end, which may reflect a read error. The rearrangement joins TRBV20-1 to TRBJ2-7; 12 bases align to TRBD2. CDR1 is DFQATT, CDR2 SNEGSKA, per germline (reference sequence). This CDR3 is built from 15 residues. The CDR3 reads CSARGLAGSTYEQYF. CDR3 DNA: TGCAGTGCTAGGGGACTAGCGGGCTCTACCTACGAGCAATACTTC.

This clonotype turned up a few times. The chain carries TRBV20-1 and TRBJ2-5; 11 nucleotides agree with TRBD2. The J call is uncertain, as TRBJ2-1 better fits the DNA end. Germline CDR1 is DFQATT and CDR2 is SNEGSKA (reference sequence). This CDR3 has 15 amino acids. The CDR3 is CSARDTSGGRNEQFF. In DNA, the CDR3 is TGCAGTGCTAGAGATACTAGCGGGGGACGGAATGAGCAGTTCTTC.

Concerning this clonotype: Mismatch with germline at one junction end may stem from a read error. CDR3 amino acids: CASSSGGNAEAFF. DNA for the CDR3: TGTGCCAGTAGTTCTGGGGGGAACGCTGAAGCTTTCTTT. V and J are TRBV19 and TRBJ1-1, with a tentative D call TRBD1 (5 bases). The germline CDR1 and CDR2 sequences are LNHDA and SQIVND (reference sequence). This CDR3 contains 13 residues. Complete variable domain (other parts from reference TRBV19 and TRBJ1-1): DGGITQSPKYLFRKEGQNVTLSCEQNLNHDAMYWYRQDPGQGLRLIYYSQIVNDFQKGDIAEGYSVSREKKESFPLTVTSAQKNPTAFYLCASSSGGNAEAFFGQGTRLTVV.

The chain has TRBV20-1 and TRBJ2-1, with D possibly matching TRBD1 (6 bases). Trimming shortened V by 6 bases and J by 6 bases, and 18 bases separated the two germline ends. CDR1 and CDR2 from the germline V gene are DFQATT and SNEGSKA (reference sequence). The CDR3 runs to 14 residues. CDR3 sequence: CSAPADSLSNEQFF. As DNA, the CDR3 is TGCAGTGCCCCCGCGGACAGTTTGAGCAATGAGCAGTTCTTC.

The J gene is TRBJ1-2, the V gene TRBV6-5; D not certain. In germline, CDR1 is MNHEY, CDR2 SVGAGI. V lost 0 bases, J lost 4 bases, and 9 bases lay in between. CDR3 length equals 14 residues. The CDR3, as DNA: TGTGCCAGCAGTTACTCGAGCGCCAGCTATGGCTACACCTTC. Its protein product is CASSYSSASYGYTF.

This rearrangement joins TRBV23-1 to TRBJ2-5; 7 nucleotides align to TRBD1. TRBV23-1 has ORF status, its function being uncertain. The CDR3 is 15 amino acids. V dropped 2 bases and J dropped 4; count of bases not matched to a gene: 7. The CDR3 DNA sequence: TGCGCCAGCAGTCAACCGGACAGGAGTGGAGAGACCCAGTACTTC. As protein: CASSQPDRSGETQYF.

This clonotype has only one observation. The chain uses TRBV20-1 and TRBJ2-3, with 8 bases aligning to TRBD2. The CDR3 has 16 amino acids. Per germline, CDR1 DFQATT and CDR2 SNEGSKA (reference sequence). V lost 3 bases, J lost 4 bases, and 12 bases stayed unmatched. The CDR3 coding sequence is TGCAGTGCTAGGGTTGGGGTAGCGGGGCCGCCAGATACGCAGTATTTT. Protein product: CSARVGVAGPPDTQYF.

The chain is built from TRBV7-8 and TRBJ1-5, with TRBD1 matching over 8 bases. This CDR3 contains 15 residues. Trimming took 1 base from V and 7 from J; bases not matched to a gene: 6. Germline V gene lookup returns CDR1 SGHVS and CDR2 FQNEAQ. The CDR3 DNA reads TGTGCCAGCAGCTTAGTAGGACAGGGCAGCCAGCCCCAGCATTTT. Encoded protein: CASSLVGQGSQPQHF.

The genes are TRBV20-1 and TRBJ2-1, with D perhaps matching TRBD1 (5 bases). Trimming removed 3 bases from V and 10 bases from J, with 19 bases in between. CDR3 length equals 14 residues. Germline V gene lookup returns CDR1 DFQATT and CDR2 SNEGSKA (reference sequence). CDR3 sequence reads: CSASFKTDGKEQFF. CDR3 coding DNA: TGCAGTGCTAGTTTCAAGACAGACGGCAAAGAGCAGTTCTTC.